This T cell receptor (beta chain) derives from a study of identical twins. TCRdb processed the 5' RACE reads anew with MiXCR; each CDR3 protein has one entry. Of under 800,000 distinct CDR3 sequences detected, approximately 21% appear once; the ten largest clones hold around 4.5%. Germline assignment: CDR1 DFQATT and CDR2 SNEGSKA (reference sequence). CDR3 length: 15 amino acids. The V gene lost 5 bases and the J gene lost 5 bases, with 18 bases spanning the gap. The sample was also reused in another study, on T cells expressing NK-cell markers. That paper states: In several experiments, sorting was confined to alpha-beta TCR T cells through use of an anti-gamma-delta TCR antibody. Dominant NKG2C+ clonotype frequencies of about 1.0-8% of CD8+ T cells were measured in over 5 donors. Among several donors, these clonotypes also ranked first in the CD3+CD56-NKG2C+ fraction.

Sequencing was performed on PBMCs. The chain is built from TRBV20-1 and TRBJ2-2, with a tentative D call TRBD2 (5 bases). The receptor was derived from a woman aged 18-29 years in good health. The CDR3 bases are TGCAGTGCTTCCCTTGGACTGCCGGGAACCGGGGAGCTGTTTTTT. This codes for CSASLGLPGTGELFF.